The 27 T cell receptor beta chains below were found in one sample sequenced in a study of blood T cell repertoires in COVID-19. The repertoire was sequenced with immunoSEQ multiplex PCR; TCRdb's copy has only in-frame clones and lacks some. The top ten hold about 5.8% of the sample, which has 110,000 to 150,000 clones, about four fifths seen once. The sequencing input was peripheral blood. The receptor source for this set is a human donor in a cohort sampled during active COVID-19.

This chain links TRBV2 with TRBJ2-3; TRBD1 matches at 10 bases. V lost 11 bases, J lost 6 bases, and 14 bases stayed unmatched. Per germline, CDR1 SNHLY and CDR2 FYNNEI. The CDR3 length is 15 residues. CDR3 loop: CAGTEGGQGKDTQYF. The CDR3, as DNA: TGTGCCGGGACGGAAGGGGGACAGGGGAAGGATACGCAGTATTTT. The entire variable domain, with the rest obtained from reference TRBV2 and TRBJ2-3, is as follows: EPEVTQTPSHQVTQMGQEVILRCVPISNHLYFYWYRQILGQKVEFLVSFYNNEISEKSEIFDDQFSVERPDGSNFTLKIRSTKLEDSAMYFCAGTEGGQGKDTQYFGPGTRLTVL.

The genes are TRBV20-1 and TRBJ1-1; D is undetermined. From germline, CDR1 is DFQATT and CDR2 SNEGSKA (reference sequence). The CDR3 loop spans 12 amino acids. Trimming cost V 3 bases and J 1 base, with 6 bases left between them. The CDR3: CSASDQNTEAFF. DNA of the CDR3: TGCAGTGCTAGTGACCAGAACACTGAAGCTTTCTTT.

The chain joins TRBV7-9 to TRBJ1-2; weak D call: TRBD1 (5 bases). The germline gives CDR1 SEHNR, CDR2 FQNEAQ (reference sequence). Trimming cost V 1 base and J 8 bases, with 5 bases left between them. The CDR3 is made up of 11 amino acids. The CDR3: CASSLEGGYTF. Here the CDR3 DNA reads TGTGCCAGCAGCTTAGAGGGGGGCTACACCTTC.

V gene TRBV5-4 combines with J gene TRBJ1-1; a possible D gene is TRBD1 (6 bases). In germline, CDR1 is SGHNT, CDR2 YYREEE (reference sequence). The CDR3 consists of 14 residues. Trimming removed 5 bases at V and 4 bases at J, with 15 bases between. DNA for the CDR3: TGTGCCAGCAGACATTACAGGGAGCGCACTGAAGCTTTCTTT. Residues: CASRHYRERTEAFF.

The chain links TRBV7-9 to TRBJ2-5, with D unresolved. The germline V and J ends were trimmed by 10 bases and 5 bases, with 11 bases remaining between them. CDR3 length equals 11 residues. Germline CDR1 and CDR2: SEHNR and FQNEAQ (reference sequence). CDR3 in DNA: TGTGCCACCACGAGAGAGGAGACCCAGTACTTC. Protein sequence: CATTREETQYF.

This clone was found once. The junction does not match germline at one end; this may be a read error. The chain combines TRBV7-7 with TRBJ2-1; TRBD2 matches 10 bases. CDR3 length: 15 amino acids. CDR1 is SSHAT, CDR2 FNYEAQ, per germline (reference sequence). CDR3 coding DNA: TGTGCTAGCAGTCCTCTAGCGGGGGACTACAATGAGCAGTTCTTC. Translating it yields CASSPLAGDYNEQFF.

The chain combines TRBV6-5 with TRBJ2-7, with D possibly being TRBD1 (6 bases). V was clipped by 6 bases and J by 4 bases, with 13 bases between them. The CDR3 length is 13 residues. The V gene's germline CDR1 is MNHEY and CDR2 SVGAGI. CDR3 region: CASRAERGYEQYF. CDR3 bases: TGTGCCAGCAGAGCCGAGAGGGGGTACGAGCAGTACTTC.

The chain recombines TRBV29-1 with TRBJ1-1, with a weak D call TRBD1 (5 bases). Trimming removed 4 bases at V and 9 bases at J, with 21 bases between. CDR1 is SQVTM, CDR2 ANQGSEA, per germline. The CDR3 spans 14 residues. The CDR3: CSVASSTTDYQAFF. The DNA for the CDR3 is TGCAGCGTTGCTTCGTCAACGACAGATTACCAAGCTTTCTTT. Full variable domain (rest looked up from reference TRBV29-1 and TRBJ1-1): SAVISQKPSRDICQRGTSLTIQCQVDSQVTMMFWYRQQPGQSLTLIATANQGSEATYESGFVIDKFPISRPNLTFSTLTVSNMSPEDSSIYLCSVASSTTDYQAFFGQGTRLTVV.

The chain couples TRBV28 to TRBJ1-1; D unresolved. V shed 7 bases and J shed 0 bases, with 18 bases lying between them. Germline V lookup: CDR1 MDHEN, CDR2 SYDVKM. The CDR3 consists of 16 residues. The CDR3 is CASTIYGEMVNTEAFF. CDR3 bases: TGTGCCAGCACCATTTACGGGGAAATGGTGAACACTGAAGCTTTCTTT. The whole variable domain, filled in from reference TRBV28 and TRBJ1-1, reads DVKVTQSSRYLVKRTGEKVFLECVQDMDHENMFWYRQDPGLGLRLIYFSYDVKMKEKGDIPEGYSVSREKKERFSLILESASTNQTSMYLCASTIYGEMVNTEAFFGQGTRLTVV.

V is TRBV7-2 and J is TRBJ2-2, with TRBD2 matching 8 bases. Losses at the gene ends were 2 bases for V and 1 base for J; bases not matched to a gene: 9. The CDR3 length is 18 residues. Per the germline V gene, CDR1 is SGHTA and CDR2 is FQGNSA. The CDR3 region is CASSLKGPAGVNTGELFF. CDR3 DNA: TGTGCCAGCAGCTTAAAGGGCCCAGCGGGGGTGAACACCGGGGAGCTGTTTTTT.

The chain links TRBV6-2 or TRBV6-3 to TRBJ2-2, with D possibly being TRBD2 (6 bases). Germline CDR1 reads MNHEY; CDR2 reads SVGEGT. Trimming took off 4 bases at V and 1 base at J, with 13 bases between the two ends. The CDR3 is made up of 16 amino acids. CDR3 loop: CASSSRGTWNTGELFF. The CDR3 nucleotides are TGTGCCAGCAGTTCACGGGGGACTTGGAACACCGGGGAGCTGTTTTTT.

The chain uses TRBV9 and TRBJ2-3; 10 nucleotides line up with TRBD2. The length of the CDR3 is 17 residues. After removal of 3 bases from V and 0 bases from J, the junction contained 7 bases not matched to a gene. CDR1 and CDR2 from the germline V gene are SGDLS and YYNGEE. The CDR3 here is CASSGAGTSVSTDTQYF. CDR3 bases: TGTGCCAGCAGCGGCGCCGGGACTAGCGTAAGCACAGATACGCAGTATTTT. Together with reference TRBV9 and TRBJ2-3, the CDR3 gives the full variable domain: DSGVTQTPKHLITATGQRVTLRCSPRSGDLSVYWYQQSLDQGLQFLIQYYNGEERAKGNILERFSAQQFPDLHSELNLSSLELGDSALYFCASSGAGTSVSTDTQYFGPGTRLTVL.

The chain has TRBV6-5 and TRBJ1-1; D remains unclear. Trimming stripped 0 bases from V and 3 bases from J, with 14 bases between. Germline CDR1 MNHEY, CDR2 SVGAGI. The CDR3 sequence is 16 residues long. CDR3 region: CASSYSFVLGDTEAFF. The CDR3 nucleotides read TGTGCCAGCAGTTACTCGTTCGTCCTCGGGGACACTGAAGCTTTCTTT.

Remarks on this clone: This sample also contains other DNA sequences that code for the same CDR3. The V and J genes are TRBV7-2 and TRBJ2-5; 12 positions agree with TRBD2. CDR3 length equals 17 residues. Trimming at V came to 0 bases and at J to 0 bases, leaving 2 bases not matched to a gene. CDR1 is SGHTA, CDR2 FQGNSA, per germline. The chain's CDR3 is CASSLALAGGYQETQYF. CDR3 DNA: TGTGCCAGCAGCTTAGCTCTAGCGGGGGGGTACCAAGAGACCCAGTACTTC.

V is TRBV6-5 and J is TRBJ1-5, with 8 bases that match TRBD1. Germline CDR1 and CDR2: MNHEY and SVGAGI. The V and J ends lost 10 bases and 5 bases, in that order; junction bases with no gene match: 13. The CDR3 is 15 residues long. The CDR3, as DNA: TGTGCCACCACTGGACAGGGAGTAAGGGATCAGCCCCAGCATTTT. Translation gives CATTGQGVRDQPQHF.

This rearrangement joins TRBV7-6 to TRBJ1-2; D remains unclear. Germline V gene sequence: CDR1 SGHVS, CDR2 FNYEAQ. The CDR3 has 13 amino acids. V lost 5 bases, J lost 4 bases, and 11 bases lay in between. CDR3 coding DNA: TGTGCCAGCAGCGGTCGAGGGAGCTATGGCTACACCTTC. Amino acids: CASSGRGSYGYTF.

This rearrangement joins TRBV5-6 to TRBJ2-1, with 8 bases aligning to TRBD1. CDR3 length: 16 residues. The junction had 12 bases not matched to a gene; V was cut back by 3 bases and J by 7 bases. In germline, CDR1 is SGHDT, CDR2 YYEEEE. As DNA, the CDR3 is TGTGCCAGCAGCTCCAACCCCACGGGACAGGTGAATGAGCAGTTCTTC. As protein: CASSSNPTGQVNEQFF.

This sequence joins TRBV18 and TRBJ1-3; D possibly corresponds to TRBD1 (6 bases). CDR1 is KGHSH and CDR2 is LQKENI in the germline V gene. Trimming took 1 base from V and 2 from J, leaving 9 bases between them. The CDR3 sequence is 15 residues long. As DNA, the CDR3 is TGTGCCAGCTCACCACAGGGGGTAGCTGGAAACACCATATATTTT. Translating it yields CASSPQGVAGNTIYF.

This rearrangement joins TRBV5-1 to TRBJ2-5; D call uncertain. The CDR3 runs 14 residues. V shed 0 bases and J shed 5 bases, with 11 bases lying between them. CDR1 SGHRS and CDR2 YFSETQ come from the germline V gene. Here the CDR3 DNA reads TGCGCCAGCAGCTTGGTATCTATCCGGGAGACCCAGTACTTC. This sequence encodes CASSLVSIRETQYF.

This sequence joins TRBV4-1 and TRBJ2-6, with D perhaps TRBD1 (7 bases). The germline CDR1 and CDR2 sequences are MGHRA and YSYEKL. The CDR3 is 18 amino acids. With 4 bases removed from V and 4 bases from J, the gap between germline ends came to 20 bases. For the CDR3, the DNA is TGCGCCAGCAGCCGCGTCAGGGGGGCCCGCTCCGGGGCCAACGTCCTGACTTTC. Amino acids: CASSRVRGARSGANVLTF.

For the CDR3, the DNA is TGTGCCAGCAGCTCGACAGGGGGAGCAACTAATGAAAAACTGTTTTTT. Protein product: CASSSTGGATNEKLFF. This chain connects TRBV5-6 to TRBJ1-4; 9 bases match TRBD1. The CDR3 sequence is 16 residues long. Germline V gene lookup returns CDR1 SGHDT and CDR2 YYEEEE. With 3 bases clipped from V and 0 bases from J, the junction kept 3 bases outside the gene matches. Full variable domain (outside the CDR3, taken from reference TRBV5-6 and TRBJ1-4): DAGVTQSPTHLIKTRGQQVTLRCSPKSGHDTVSWYQQALGQGPQFIFQYYEEEERQRGNFPDRFSGHQFPNYSSELNVNALLLGDSALYLCASSSTGGATNEKLFFGSGTQLSVL.

V is TRBV15 and J is TRBJ1-2; 9 bases match TRBD1. Trimming cost V 7 bases and J 8 bases; bases outside gene matches: 11. The CDR3 is made up of 14 amino acids. CDR1 and CDR2 from the germline V gene are LNHNV and YYDKDF (reference sequence). As DNA, the CDR3 is TGTGCCACCAATTACGACAGGGGGTTAGAAGGCTACACCTTC. Protein product: CATNYDRGLEGYTF.

The genes are TRBV2 and TRBJ1-2; D gene ambiguous. The CDR3 spans 13 residues. CDR1 is SNHLY, CDR2 FYNNEI, per germline. Between the trimmed V and J ends, which lost 6 bases and 5 bases, there was a span of 13 bases. CDR3 DNA sequence: TGTGCCAGCAGGGAGATCGTTGGATATGGCTACACCTTC. As protein: CASREIVGYGYTF. The full variable domain, its missing parts supplied by reference TRBV2 and TRBJ1-2, is EPEVTQTPSHQVTQMGQEVILRCVPISNHLYFYWYRQILGQKVEFLVSFYNNEISEKSEIFDDQFSVERPDGSNFTLKIRSTKLEDSAMYFCASREIVGYGYTFGSGTRLTVV.

About this clone: Distinct nucleotide sequences in the sample also encode this CDR3. The rearrangement links TRBV9 to TRBJ2-3, with a tentative D call TRBD1 (5 bases). Trimming cost V 0 bases and J 2 bases, with 7 bases left between them. In germline, CDR1 is SGDLS, CDR2 YYNGEE. The CDR3 runs 14 residues. In nucleotides, the CDR3 is TGTGCCAGCAGCGTAGGGGGCTCCACAGATACGCAGTATTTT. Its protein product is CASSVGGSTDTQYF.

The CDR3 sequence is CASSLGVGRRETQYF. Here the CDR3 DNA reads TGCGCCAGCAGCTTGGGGGTGGGGAGGAGAGAGACCCAGTACTTC. The V gene is TRBV5-1, the J gene TRBJ2-5, with D possibly TRBD2 on 6 matching bases. V was shortened by 0 bases and J by 4 bases, with 13 bases between the two germline ends. There are 15 residues in the CDR3. The germline gives CDR1 SGHRS, CDR2 YFSETQ.

The J gene is TRBJ1-1, the V gene TRBV11-2; a weak D match, TRBD1 (5 bases). The V end was cut by 1 base, the J end by 4 bases, with 25 bases between. This CDR3 spans 19 amino acids. Germline V CDR1 and CDR2: SGHAT, FQNNGV. The CDR3 bases are TGTGCCAGCAGCTTAGCGCGGCAGGGCAGGTACAGTGGAAGCACTGAAGCTTTCTTT. This encodes CASSLARQGRYSGSTEAFF.

The chain joins TRBV7-6 to TRBJ2-1; TRBD2 matches at 10 bases. From germline, CDR1 is SGHVS and CDR2 FNYEAQ. Trimming removed 5 bases from V and 5 bases from J; junction bases left unmatched: 9. There are 16 residues in the CDR3. CDR3 DNA sequence: TGTGCCAGCAGCAACCAACTAGCGGGGAGTAACAATGAGCAGTTCTTC. Protein: CASSNQLAGSNNEQFF.